Below, 10 T cell receptor beta chains from the same sample are listed, as sequenced in a study of blood T cell repertoires in COVID-19. Assay: immunoSEQ multiplex PCR; the TCRdb copy retains only in-frame clones and omits some. The repertoire holds about 120,000 clones, with 75% to 90% as singletons. The material sequenced was peripheral blood. The receptors here all came from a human donor with acute or convalescent COVID-19. The donor label of this sample is uncertain.

This clone was recorded once. The V call is TRBV6-5, the J call TRBJ1-6; no clear D. CDR1 and CDR2 from the germline V gene are MNHEY and SVGAGI. The CDR3 sequence is 13 residues long. Trimming took 5 bases from V and 8 from J, leaving 10 bases between them. CDR3 in DNA: TGTGCCAGCAGTCGGCTACGGGATTCACCCCTCCACTTT. Its protein is CASSRLRDSPLHF.

The chain carries TRBV5-1 and TRBJ2-7; tentative D call: TRBD2 (6 bases). The CDR3 is 13 residues long. Trimming took off 4 bases at V and 6 bases at J, with 14 bases between the two ends. Germline CDR1 SGHRS, CDR2 YFSETQ. CDR3 coding DNA: TGCGCCAGCAGCCCCGGGAGTTTAAGCGAGCAGTACTTC. It yields the protein CASSPGSLSEQYF.

V and J are TRBV7-8 and TRBJ2-7; 8 nucleotides agree with TRBD1. Germline CDR1 is SGHVS and CDR2 is FQNEAQ. After removal of 4 bases from V and 4 bases from J, the junction contained 9 bases not matched to a gene. This CDR3 region has 15 residues. As DNA, the CDR3 is TGTGCCAGCAGCTACGGACAGGGAGGTGGGTACGAGCAGTACTTC. Its protein product is CASSYGQGGGYEQYF.

V usage is TRBV18 and J usage is TRBJ1-2; no clear D. V was trimmed by 4 bases and J by 1 base, leaving 13 bases between them. The CDR3 extends over 15 amino acids. Per germline, CDR1 KGHSH and CDR2 LQKENI. CDR3 residues: CASSQKIELNYGYTF. Written as DNA, the CDR3 is TGTGCCAGCTCACAGAAGATCGAACTTAACTATGGCTACACCTTC.

J is TRBJ1-5 and V is TRBV6-2 or TRBV6-3; D remains ambiguous. CDR1 and CDR2 from the germline V gene are MNHEY and SVGEGT. The CDR3 has 16 amino acids. V was shortened by 0 bases and J by 3 bases, with 12 bases between the two germline ends. DNA of the CDR3: TGTGCCAGCAGTTACTCGATCGCGGGTTACAATCAGCCCCAGCATTTT. Translating it yields CASSYSIAGYNQPQHF.

V and J are TRBV27 and TRBJ2-7; 9 bases line up with TRBD1. The CDR3 is 15 amino acids. Trimming took 6 bases from V and 7 from J; bases not matched to a gene: 13. Germline V lookup: CDR1 MNHEY, CDR2 SMNVEV (reference sequence). The CDR3 DNA is TGTGCCAGCAGACCAACCGGGACAGGGTACCGGGAGCAGTACTTC. This sequence encodes CASRPTGTGYREQYF.

This rearrangement joins TRBV29-1 to TRBJ1-1; 10 bases fit TRBD1. The CDR3 covers 19 residues. The V gene end was trimmed by 6 bases and the J gene end by 0 bases; junction bases not matched to a gene: 19. Germline-derived CDR1 and CDR2 are SQVTM and ANQGSEA. DNA of the CDR3: TGCAGCGTCCCCAGACCGGGACAGGGGTCTTGGGACATGAACACTGAAGCTTTCTTT. This sequence encodes CSVPRPGQGSWDMNTEAFF.

The chain recombines TRBV7-8 with TRBJ1-3; D possibly corresponds to TRBD1 (5 bases). The CDR3 consists of 16 residues. V shed 2 bases and J shed 7 bases, with 18 bases lying between them. Germline values: CDR1 SGHVS, CDR2 FQNEAQ. The CDR3 coding sequence is TGTGCCAGCAGCTTAAGCCAACGGGGGGATCGGAACACCATATATTTT. This gives the protein CASSLSQRGDRNTIYF. The variable domain in full, with the rest retrieved from reference TRBV7-8 and TRBJ1-3, is GAGVSQSPRYKVAKRGQDVALRCDPISGHVSLFWYQQALGQGPEFLTYFQNEAQLDKSGLPSDRFFAERPEGSVSTLKIQRTQQEDSAVYLCASSLSQRGDRNTIYFGEGSWLTVV.

The chain is built from TRBV10-3 and TRBJ1-5, with 8 bases identical to TRBD1. Germline values: CDR1 ENHRY, CDR2 SYGVKD. V gave up 4 bases and J gave up 0 bases; unmatched junction bases: 5. CDR3 size: 16 residues. DNA of the CDR3: TGTGCCATCAGTGCTGACAGGGGAAATAGCAATCAGCCCCAGCATTTT. Translation gives CAISADRGNSNQPQHF.

The chain is built from TRBV21-1 and TRBJ2-7; the D segment call TRBD2 is taken from the table without a DNA check. TRBV21-1 constitutes a pseudogene. The CDR3 is made up of 17 amino acids. CDR3 in amino acids: CASSKANLWGVPYEQYF. The CDR3 nucleotides read TGTGCCAGCAGCAAAGCAAACCTCTGGGGGGTACCCTACGAGCAGTACTTC.